This T cell receptor beta chain was recorded in a study of shared T cell receptors in the human thymus. The data were produced by immunoSEQ multiplex PCR, yet TCRdb's version contains in-frame clones alone and is incomplete. This sample yields hundreds of thousands of clones, of which over 75% are seen a single time; 0.0094% belongs to the top ten. These same data were also listed under a study on human thymus T cells. That source reports: Corrective heart surgery yielded resections, and these provided the thymus tissue. Gene usage (both V and J) appeared biased in thymic and blood repertoires. Reports from related research described highly overlapping thymic repertoires among unrelated individuals.

This TCR was sampled from a boy younger than two with a congenital heart defect. Sequenced material: thymocytes.

The CDR3 protein is CASSLVGVPDTQYF. The CDR3, as DNA: TGTGCCAGCAGCTTAGTCGGGGTACCAGATACGCAGTATTTT. The genes are TRBV11-2 and TRBJ2-3; maybe TRBD2 (5 bases). This CDR3 region has 14 residues. The germline V gene encodes CDR1 SGHAT and CDR2 FQNNGV. Trimming took 1 base from V and 4 from J, leaving 9 bases between them.